The clone carrying this T cell receptor (beta chain) has just a few counts. Its antigen is undetermined. The length of the CDR3 is 12 residues. The germline V gene encodes CDR1 MNHEY and CDR2 SVGAGI. V dropped 5 bases and J dropped 11; count of bases not matched to a gene: 8. The sample comes from a study of cytomegalovirus exposure and HLA in healthy donors. Produced via immunoSEQ multiplex PCR; TCRdb's table is partial and in-frame only. This table holds roughly 200,000 clones, about 81% found once. Overall study findings and caveats: According to a subsequent analysis, TCR clusters from the first cohort were inclined to appear together in the roughly 110 validation repertoires. Across donors, most TCRs were seen rarely, yet some public ones were widespread.

This sequence originates from a woman in her thirties in good health and CMV-seronegative. Sequencing was carried out using PBMCs. The V gene is TRBV6-5, the J gene TRBJ1-1; 7 bases agree with TRBD1. The CDR3 sequence is CASSVGTGAAFF. The DNA for the CDR3 is TGTGCCAGCAGTGTGGGTACAGGGGCCGCTTTCTTT.